This T cell receptor (beta chain) is from a study of beta chain features in type 1 diabetes listed by TCRdb under 2018. For the wider study: No differences in mean age, gender distribution, total cell number or subset yield were found between patients and healthy donors. A total of around 110,000,000 sorted cells were examined across all samples, and a strong correlation was observed between cell number per subset and RNA yield. The study compared TCRB repertoires of sorted circulating CD4+ T cell subsets between recently diagnosed type 1 diabetes patients and matched healthy donors. Whereas all 30 or so donors provided naive and central memory subsets, regulatory and stem cell-like memory subsets were isolated from just 8 patients and about 8 healthy donors. Here is what the overall study found, with its caveats: Because the HLA sub-analyses included only small numbers of individuals, any influence of HLA type on TCRB rearrangement was left unresolved. Shorter templates might have been favored by PCR, but patient and control samples were amplified and corrected together, so both groups would have been affected equally by any skew. Patients with type 1 diabetes made fewer insertions and deleted more nucleotides at VDJ recombination sites, implying thymic rearrangement abnormalities. Because cDNA rather than genomic DNA was sequenced, highly expressing activated cells could have been over-represented, although no difference in activation and CD3 levels was found between groups. In all four CD4+ subsets, TCRB CDR3 length was moderately but significantly shorter in type 1 diabetes patients. Naive, central memory and regulatory TCRB repertoires appeared to be more alike among patients than among healthy donors.

Details on this clone: What antigen it recognizes has not been identified. Base qualities were left out, and no much larger clone turns up one base away.

The entire amount of isolated RNA was reverse transcribed using the High Capacity cDNA Reverse Transcription Kit, so the sequenced TCRB transcripts were expressed ones. Deep immunoSEQ sequencing was applied to naive, central memory and regulatory T cell samples, giving an average of about 3.7 million total reads per sample. Sorted cells were lysed in RLT buffer and RNA was extracted with DNase-treated RNeasy Micro or Mini kits, depending on cell number. To prevent cross-contamination, each cell subset was processed individually, whereas patient and healthy donor samples were processed jointly. Using the immunoSEQ multiplex PCR, TCRB sequences were amplified from cDNA into 87-bp fragments spanning the CDR3 region. Sequencing of the amplicons was performed on the Illumina HiSeq platform. The study's processing was this. Synthetic template baselines were used to correct PCR bias computationally, reads within Hamming distance 2 were collapsed, and singletons that could not be merged were discarded. Reads were aligned to IMGT to assign V, D and J genes, CDR3 length, and insertions or deletions at six rearrangement sites. Clonotype counts were normalized to sorted cell number within each subset before computing true diversity and Gini coefficients with the tcR R package. Repertoire sharing was quantified using the overlap coefficient calculated on TCRB nucleotide sequences. Out-of-frame TCRB sequences from naive cells were analyzed to stand in for the pre-selection repertoire. The source is immuneACCESS, and TCRdb retained only in-frame sequences with V and J called. Part of the clones is not carried over; for the studies checked, unresolved V genes explain less than half of this, and the remainder is unexplained. V, J and clone size are taken as reported in that table, and D and trimming were inferred from the DNA itself. For this sample there are 250,000 to 300,000 clones; around 24% appear just once. Together, the top ten hold around 0.013% of the sample.

The germline V end is reduced by 3 bases and the J end by 6 bases; junction bases left unmatched: 4. For CDR1 and CDR2, the germline V gene (reference sequence) lists SEHNR and FQNEAQ. There are 14 amino acids in the CDR3, from cysteine to phenylalanine inclusive. The CDR3 DNA has 42 bases and is translated from base 1. Each donor gave one peripheral blood draw, averaging approximately 110 mL, which was collected into heparinised tubes. Naive, central memory, regulatory and stem cell-like memory CD4+ T cells were sorted on a BD FACSAria II using a panel including CD45RO, CCR7, CD25, CD127, CD95 and CD27. Every sorted population had a purity above 98%. Right away, PBMCs were isolated by Lymphoprep density gradient centrifugation and were stained directly, with no culture step. Samples were stained and sorted in pairs, with one healthy donor and one patient per experiment, so that batch effects were minimized.

The sequence links TRBV7-9 to TRBJ1-2, with 10 bases matching TRBD1. This TCR derives from a woman aged 25 to 39 with type 1 diabetes. Material for sequencing was naive CD4+ T cells from blood. The cell subset or site label on this specimen signifies: true naive CD4+ T cells. The sequence in DNA is TGTGCCAGCAGCTTCCGGGACAGGGGAGATGGCTACACCTTC. It translates as CASSFRDRGDGYTF. The full variable domain, completed from the reference TRBV7-9 and TRBJ1-2 proteins outside the CDR3, reads DTGVSQNPRHKITKRGQNVTFRCDPISEHNRLYWYRQTLGQGPEFLTYFQNEAQLEKSRLLSDRFSAERPKGSFSTLEIQRTEQGDSAMYLCASSFRDRGDGYTFGSGTRLTVV.